A single sample is the source of the 15 T cell receptor beta chains below, sequenced in a study of T cell clonality in common variable immunodeficiency. Study-wide findings and caveats: Fewer deletions and N-nucleotide insertions were reportedly seen in common variable immunodeficiency TCR beta sequences.

Which antigens these TCRs recognize remains unknown. TCRdb keeps only in-frame clones here, not all; method: immunoSEQ multiplex PCR. This sample has about 12,000 clones, each found more than once. The sequencing sample was made of peripheral blood mononuclear cells. These receptors came from a human donor with common variable immunodeficiency.

About this clone itself: The sequenced fragment ends 3 residues before the CDR3 boundary, so the rest is inferred from the germline J gene. The V and J genes are TRBV2 and TRBJ1-2; 8 nucleotides align to TRBD1. The CDR3 sequence is 15 residues long. V was clipped by 8 bases and J by 0 bases; unmatched bases: 8. CDR1 is SNHLY, CDR2 FYNNEI, per germline. The sequenced CDR3 bases are TGTGCCAGCGTAAGACAGGGGAGGACTAACTATGGC. This translates into CASVRQGRTNYG. The whole CDR3 sequence is CASVRQGRTNYGYTF.

This clone came up a few times. Read data end 3 residues before the CDR3 end; the end is taken from the germline J gene. V usage is TRBV19 and J usage is TRBJ2-7; 7 bases are a match to TRBD1. This CDR3 is built from 15 residues. Germline V CDR1 and CDR2: LNHDA, SQIVND (reference sequence). After removal of 9 bases from V and 2 bases from J, the junction contained 13 bases not matched to a gene. This CDR3 is CASGKPGQSTYEQYF. The covered CDR3 bases are TGTGCCAGCGGAAAACCGGGACAGAGTACCTACGAG.

This clone was counted a few times. The sequenced fragment ends 3 residues before the CDR3 boundary, so the rest is inferred from the germline J gene. The chain recombines TRBV19 with TRBJ1-5, with D uncertain. Trimming pared 3 bases from V and 0 bases from J, leaving 9 bases between. The CDR3 is 15 residues long. Germline lookup yields CDR1 LNHDA and CDR2 SQIVND (reference sequence). This CDR3 is CASSIRSYSNQPQHF. The covered CDR3 bases are TGTGCCAGTAGTATCCGCAGTTATAGCAATCAGCCC.

On this clone: The CDR3 extends 3 residues past the end of the read, so its final part is completed from the germline J gene. V is TRBV29-1 and J is TRBJ1-2; 8 bases match TRBD1. Germline CDR1 SQVTM, CDR2 ANQGSEA. Trimming took 5 bases from V and 6 from J; bases not matched to a gene: 17. This CDR3 comprises 16 residues. CDR3 amino acids: CSVSSPWDRKRDGYTF. The DNA read from the CDR3 is TGCAGCGTTTCCTCGCCGTGGGACAGGAAGAGAGATGGC. The whole variable domain, remainder taken from reference TRBV29-1 and TRBJ1-2, is SAVISQKPSRDICQRGTSLTIQCQVDSQVTMMFWYRQQPGQSLTLIATANQGSEATYESGFVIDKFPISRPNLTFSTLTVSNMSPEDSSIYLCSVSSPWDRKRDGYTFGSGTRLTVV.

Points on this clone: Sequencing ends 3 residues short of the CDR3 end; the germline J gene provides the rest. V and J are TRBV19 and TRBJ1-2; no firm D call. CDR1 is LNHDA, CDR2 SQIVND, per germline (reference sequence). The CDR3 is 14 residues long. Trimming removed 0 bases from V and 4 bases from J, with 9 bases in between. CDR3 region: CASSIEPSSYGYTF. The CDR3 bases that were read are TGTGCCAGTAGTATAGAGCCCAGTTCCTATGGC. The full variable domain, in which reference TRBV19 and TRBJ1-2 provide the parts outside the CDR3, is DGGITQSPKYLFRKEGQNVTLSCEQNLNHDAMYWYRQDPGQGLRLIYYSQIVNDFQKGDIAEGYSVSREKKESFPLTVTSAQKNPTAFYLCASSIEPSSYGYTFGSGTRLTVV.

This clone was counted many times. The read ends 3 residues early relative to the CDR3; the germline J gene fills the gap. The rearrangement links TRBV5-5 to TRBJ1-2; TRBD1 agrees at 8 bases. After removal of 4 bases from V and 0 bases from J, the junction contained 5 bases not matched to a gene. CDR1 is SGHKS and CDR2 is YYEKEE in the germline V gene (reference sequence). The length of the CDR3 is 15 residues. The CDR3 DNA, read in part, is TGTGCCAGCAGCCTACAGGGGGGAGCTAACTATGGC. The encoded protein is CASSLQGGANYG. The CDR3 in its entirety is CASSLQGGANYGYTF.

This clone has ten or more counts. With the read ending 3 residues before the CDR3 end, the germline J gene is used to fill in that end. The chain couples TRBV29-1 to TRBJ1-1; no firm D call. Germline V lookup: CDR1 SQVTM, CDR2 ANQGSEA. This CDR3 region has 12 residues. V was trimmed by 6 bases and J by 1 base, leaving 9 bases between them. CDR3 DNA, as far as it was read: TGCAGCGTCAGACACCAGAACACTGAA. As protein: CSVRHQNTE. The entire CDR3 sequence reads CSVRHQNTEAFF.

This clone ranks as medium-sized. The read finishes 3 residues shy of the CDR3 end, and the germline J gene is used to complete it. V and J are TRBV9 and TRBJ1-1; a weak D match, TRBD1 (6 bases). Looked up from germline, CDR1 is SGDLS and CDR2 is YYNGEE. V was pared by 4 bases and J by 3 bases, with 16 bases between. The CDR3 contains 15 residues. CDR3 loop: CASSFTGRADTEAFF. The sequenced part of the CDR3 DNA is TGTGCCAGCAGCTTCACAGGGAGGGCGGACACTGAA.

As regards this clone: The CDR3 end falls 3 residues outside the read, so it is completed with the germline J gene. The genes are TRBV5-1 and TRBJ1-2; D is uncertain. This CDR3 is 11 amino acids long. The V and J ends lost 3 bases and 2 bases respectively, with 2 bases between them. CDR1 is SGHRS and CDR2 is YFSETQ in the germline V gene. The CDR3 is CASSSNYGYTF. CDR3 DNA (partial): TGCGCCAGCAGCTCAAACTATGGC.

This clone has more than one count but fewer than ten. The observed sequence ends 3 residues before the CDR3 terminus, with the missing tail filled in from the germline J gene. V and J are TRBV7-9 and TRBJ1-4, with 9 bases matching TRBD1. V lost 7 bases to trimming and J lost 8 bases; unmatched junction nucleotides: 8. This CDR3 region has 14 residues. Germline V CDR1 and CDR2: SEHNR, FQNEAQ (reference sequence). The CDR3 sequence: CASISGTGYEKLFF. CDR3 DNA, as far as it was read: TGTGCCAGCATATCCGGGACAGGGTACGAAAAA.

This clone came up a few times. The read ends 3 residues before the CDR3 terminus; that terminus is restored from the germline J gene. The V and J genes are TRBV2 and TRBJ1-4; tentatively, D is TRBD1 (6 bases). The CDR3 runs to 16 residues. The germline V gene has CDR1 SNHLY and CDR2 FYNNEI. V shed 0 bases and J shed 4 bases, with 12 bases lying between them. CDR3 DNA, as far as it was read: TGTGCCAGCAGTGAAGCCCCGACAGGTCATAATGAAAAA. This codes for CASSEAPTGHNEK. The CDR3 in full is CASSEAPTGHNEKLFF.

This clone occurred many times. CDR3 DNA, as far as it was read: TGTGCCAGCTCACCGAGCGGGGGGACCTCCTACAATGAG. This encodes CASSPSGGTSYNE. The full-length CDR3 reads as CASSPSGGTSYNEQFF. The J gene is TRBJ2-1, the V gene TRBV18; 9 nucleotides line up with TRBD2. The read terminates 3 residues ahead of where the CDR3 ends, so the germline J gene completes it. The CDR3 loop spans 16 amino acids. Germline-derived CDR1 and CDR2 are KGHSH and LQKENI. V lost 3 bases and J lost 0; bases outside the gene matches: 3.

In this sample, this clone turned up a few times. The read halts 3 residues ahead of the CDR3 end, with the missing end drawn from the germline J gene. This rearrangement joins TRBV7-6 to TRBJ2-3; TRBD2 matches 11 bases. Trimming took 6 bases from V and 0 from J; bases not matched to a gene: 2. The CDR3 loop spans 15 amino acids. Germline V gene sequence: CDR1 SGHVS, CDR2 FNYEAQ. The part of the CDR3 DNA that was read is TGTGCCAGCAGTCGACTAGCGGGGAGCACAGATACG. Translated, it gives CASSRLAGSTDT. The whole CDR3 region reads CASSRLAGSTDTQYF.

This clone was seen a few times. The CDR3 end falls 3 residues outside the read, so it is completed with the germline J gene. The chain has TRBV13 and TRBJ1-1; possible D gene TRBD1, 6 bases. The CDR3 spans 14 residues. Germline assignment: CDR1 PRHDT and CDR2 FYEKMQ (reference sequence). V shed 3 bases and J shed 4 bases, with 12 bases lying between them. The CDR3 loop is CASSLRGRGTEAFF. The sequenced CDR3 bases are TGTGCCAGCAGCTTGAGGGGGAGGGGCACTGAA.

CDR3 DNA, as far as it was read: TGTGCCAGCAGTGGTTGGAAACAGAATGAG. As protein: CASSGWKQNE. The full CDR3 protein is CASSGWKQNEQFF. The rearrangement links TRBV2 to TRBJ2-1; no firm D call. The CDR3 end is not reached by the read, which stops 3 residues before it; the germline J gene fills it in. Trimming took 4 bases from V and 7 from J, leaving 11 bases between them. This CDR3 contains 13 residues. Germline V gives CDR1 SNHLY, CDR2 FYNNEI.